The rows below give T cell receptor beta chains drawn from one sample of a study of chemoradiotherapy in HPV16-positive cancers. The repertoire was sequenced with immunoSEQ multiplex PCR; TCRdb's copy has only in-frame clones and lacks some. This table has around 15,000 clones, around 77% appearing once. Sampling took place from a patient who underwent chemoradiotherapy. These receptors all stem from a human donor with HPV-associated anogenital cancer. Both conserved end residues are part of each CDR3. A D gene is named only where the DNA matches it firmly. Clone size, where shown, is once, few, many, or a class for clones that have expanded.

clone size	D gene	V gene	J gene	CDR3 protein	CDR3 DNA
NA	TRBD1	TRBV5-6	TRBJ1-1	CASSFGDRGTEAFF	TGTGCCAGCAGCTTTGGGGACAGGGGCACTGAAGCTTTCTTT
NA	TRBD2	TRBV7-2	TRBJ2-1	CASSSGLAGGENEQFF	TGTGCCAGCAGCTCCGGACTAGCGGGGGGAGAAAATGAGCAGTTCTTC
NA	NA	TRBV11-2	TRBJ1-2	CASSLPDSRGGYTF	TGTGCCAGCAGCCTCCCGGACTCTCGCGGGGGCTACACCTTC
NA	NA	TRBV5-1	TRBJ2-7	CASSQDTREQYF	TGCGCCAGCAGCCAGGACACGAGAGAGCAGTACTTC
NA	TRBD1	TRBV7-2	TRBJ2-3	CASSLFGTGSDTQYF	TGTGCCAGCAGCTTGTTCGGGACAGGGTCAGATACGCAGTATTTT
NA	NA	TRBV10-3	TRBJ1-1	CAISEENTEAFF	TGTGCCATCAGTGAGGAGAACACTGAAGCTTTCTTT
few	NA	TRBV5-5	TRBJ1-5	CASSLVQEGQPQHF	TGTGCCAGCAGCTTGGTACAGGAAGGGCAGCCCCAGCATTTT
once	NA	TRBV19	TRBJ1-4	CASSRHMGEKLFF	TGTGCCAGTAGTCGCCATATGGGGGAAAAACTGTTTTTT
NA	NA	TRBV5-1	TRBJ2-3	CASSLPSGLSTDTQYF	TGCGCCAGCAGCTTACCCAGCGGACTTAGCACAGATACGCAGTATTTT
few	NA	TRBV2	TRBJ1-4	CASKRQNNEKLFF	TGTGCCAGCAAACGACAGAATAATGAAAAACTGTTTTTT
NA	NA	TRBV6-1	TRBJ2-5	CASNSRENYQETQYF	TGTGCCAGCAACTCCCGAGAGAACTACCAAGAGACCCAGTACTTC
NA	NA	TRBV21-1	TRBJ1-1	CASNENTEAFF	TGTGCCAGCAACGAGAACACTGAAGCTTTCTTT
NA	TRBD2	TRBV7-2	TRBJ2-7	CASSPGGGPYEQYF	TGTGCCAGCAGCCCGGGGGGGGGCCCCTACGAGCAGTACTTC
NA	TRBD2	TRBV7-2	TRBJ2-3	CASSLKAGGAYYF	TGTGCCAGCAGCCTAAAAGCGGGAGGGGCCTATTATTTT
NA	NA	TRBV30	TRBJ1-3	CAWMAGGSGNTIYF	TGTGCCTGGATGGCGGGGGGTTCTGGAAACACCATATATTTT
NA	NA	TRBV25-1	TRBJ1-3	CASSGVVGVSSGNTIYF	TGTGCCAGCAGTGGAGTGGTCGGGGTCTCCTCTGGAAACACCATATATTTT
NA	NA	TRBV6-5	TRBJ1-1	CASSYQGFSAFF	TGTGCCAGCAGTTATCAGGGGTTCTCGGCTTTCTTT
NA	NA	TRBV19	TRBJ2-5	CASSKGGNGRETQYF	TGTGCCAGTAGTAAGGGCGGGAACGGTAGAGAGACCCAGTACTTC